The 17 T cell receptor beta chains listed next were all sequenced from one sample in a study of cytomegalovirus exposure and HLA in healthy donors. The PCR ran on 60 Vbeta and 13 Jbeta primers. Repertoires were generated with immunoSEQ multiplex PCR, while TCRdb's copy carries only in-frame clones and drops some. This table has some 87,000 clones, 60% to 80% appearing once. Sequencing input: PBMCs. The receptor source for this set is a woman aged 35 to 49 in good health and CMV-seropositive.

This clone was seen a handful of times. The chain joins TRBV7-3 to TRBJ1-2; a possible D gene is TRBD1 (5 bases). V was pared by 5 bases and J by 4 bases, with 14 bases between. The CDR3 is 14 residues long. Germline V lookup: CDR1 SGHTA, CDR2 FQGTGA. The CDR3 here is CASSPGGTVYGYTF. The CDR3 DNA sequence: TGTGCCAGCAGCCCTGGAGGGACGGTCTATGGCTACACCTTC.

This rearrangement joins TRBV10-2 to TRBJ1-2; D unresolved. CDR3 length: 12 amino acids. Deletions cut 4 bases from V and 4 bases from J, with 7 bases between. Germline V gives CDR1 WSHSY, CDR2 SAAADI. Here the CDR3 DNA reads TGCGCCAGCAGTGCCGAGGGCTATGGCTACACCTTC. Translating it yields CASSAEGYGYTF.

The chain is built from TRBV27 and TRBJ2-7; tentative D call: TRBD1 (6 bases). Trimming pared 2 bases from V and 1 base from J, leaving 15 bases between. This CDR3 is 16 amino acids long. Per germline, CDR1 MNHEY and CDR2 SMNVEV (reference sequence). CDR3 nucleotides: TGTGCCAGCAGTTTAGCGTTGAGGACAGTTTCCTACGAGCAGTACTTC. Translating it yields CASSLALRTVSYEQYF.

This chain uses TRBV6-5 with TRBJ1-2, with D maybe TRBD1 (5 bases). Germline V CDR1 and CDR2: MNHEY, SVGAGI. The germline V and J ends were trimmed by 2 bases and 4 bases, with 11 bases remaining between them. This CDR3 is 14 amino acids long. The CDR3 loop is CASSYNRQGYGYTF. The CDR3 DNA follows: TGTGCCAGCAGTTACAATCGGCAGGGCTATGGCTACACCTTC.

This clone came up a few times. DNA of the CDR3: TGTGCCAGCACGCCTTCTGGACAGGGCTCCTATGGCTACACCTTC. This translates into CASTPSGQGSYGYTF. This chain links TRBV6-8 with TRBJ1-2; 8 bases fit TRBD1. Germline loops: CDR1 MNHGY, CDR2 SAAAGT. V was pared by 7 bases and J by 4 bases, with 11 bases of the junction left unmatched. This CDR3 contains 15 residues.

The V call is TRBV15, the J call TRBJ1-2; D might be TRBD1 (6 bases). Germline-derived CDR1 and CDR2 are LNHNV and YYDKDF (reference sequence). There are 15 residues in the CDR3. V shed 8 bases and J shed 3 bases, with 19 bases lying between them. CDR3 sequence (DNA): TGTGCCACCGATCAGGGGTTAGGCGGATACTATGGCTACACCTTC. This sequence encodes CATDQGLGGYYGYTF.

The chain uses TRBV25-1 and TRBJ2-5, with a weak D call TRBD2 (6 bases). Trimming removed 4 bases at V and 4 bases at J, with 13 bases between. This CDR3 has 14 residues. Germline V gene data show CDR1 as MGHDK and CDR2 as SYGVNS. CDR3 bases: TGTGCCAGCAGTGGGGGGGAACGGGCAGAGACCCAGTACTTC. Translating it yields CASSGGERAETQYF.

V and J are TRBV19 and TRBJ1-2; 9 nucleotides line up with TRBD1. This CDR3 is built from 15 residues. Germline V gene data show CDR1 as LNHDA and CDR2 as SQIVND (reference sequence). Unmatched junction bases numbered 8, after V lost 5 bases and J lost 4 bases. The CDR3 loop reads CASSDPGQGIYGYTF. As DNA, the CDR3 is TGTGCCAGTAGTGACCCGGGACAGGGCATCTATGGCTACACCTTC.

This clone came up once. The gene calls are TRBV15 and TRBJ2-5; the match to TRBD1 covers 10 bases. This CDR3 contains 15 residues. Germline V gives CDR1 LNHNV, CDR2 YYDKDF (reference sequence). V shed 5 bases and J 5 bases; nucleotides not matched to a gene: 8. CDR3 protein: CATSGGQGFIETQYF. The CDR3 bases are TGTGCCACCAGCGGGGGACAGGGGTTCATTGAGACCCAGTACTTC.

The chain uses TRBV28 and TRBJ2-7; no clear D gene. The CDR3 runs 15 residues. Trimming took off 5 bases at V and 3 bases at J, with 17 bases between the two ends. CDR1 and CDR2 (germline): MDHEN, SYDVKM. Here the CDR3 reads CASSTLPGDIYEQYF. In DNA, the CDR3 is TGTGCCAGCAGTACGCTCCCCGGTGACATCTACGAGCAGTACTTC.

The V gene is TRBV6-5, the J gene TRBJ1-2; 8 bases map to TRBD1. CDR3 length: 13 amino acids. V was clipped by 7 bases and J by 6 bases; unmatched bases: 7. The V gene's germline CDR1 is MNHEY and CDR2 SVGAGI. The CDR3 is CASNPRTGNGYTF. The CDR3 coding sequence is TGTGCCAGCAACCCCCGGACAGGGAATGGCTACACCTTC.

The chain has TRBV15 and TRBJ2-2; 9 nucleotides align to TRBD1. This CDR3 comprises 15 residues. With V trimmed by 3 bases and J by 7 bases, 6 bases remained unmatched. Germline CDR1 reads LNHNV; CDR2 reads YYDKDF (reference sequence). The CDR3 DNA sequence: TGTGCCACCAGCAGGGACAGGGGAAACGGCGGGGAGCTGTTTTTT. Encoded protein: CATSRDRGNGGELFF.

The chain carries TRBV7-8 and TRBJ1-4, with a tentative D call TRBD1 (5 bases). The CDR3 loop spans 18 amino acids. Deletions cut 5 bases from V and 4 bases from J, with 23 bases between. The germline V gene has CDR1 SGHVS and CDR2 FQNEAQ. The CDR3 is CASSQLWLMDKDNEKLFF. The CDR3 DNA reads TGTGCCAGCAGCCAGCTGTGGTTAATGGACAAAGATAATGAAAAACTGTTTTTT.

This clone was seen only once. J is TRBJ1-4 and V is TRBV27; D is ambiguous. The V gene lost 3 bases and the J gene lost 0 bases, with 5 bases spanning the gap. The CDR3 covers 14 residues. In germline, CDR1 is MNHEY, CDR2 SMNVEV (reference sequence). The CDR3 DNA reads TGTGCCAGCAGTTTCAGATCAACTAATGAAAAACTGTTTTTT. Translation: CASSFRSTNEKLFF.

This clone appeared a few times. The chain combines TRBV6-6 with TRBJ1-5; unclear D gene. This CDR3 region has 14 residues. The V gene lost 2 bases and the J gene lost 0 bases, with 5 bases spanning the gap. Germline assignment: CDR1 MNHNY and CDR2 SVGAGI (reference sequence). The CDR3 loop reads CASSYEPSNQPQHF. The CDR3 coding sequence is TGTGCCAGCAGTTACGAGCCTAGCAATCAGCCCCAGCATTTT.

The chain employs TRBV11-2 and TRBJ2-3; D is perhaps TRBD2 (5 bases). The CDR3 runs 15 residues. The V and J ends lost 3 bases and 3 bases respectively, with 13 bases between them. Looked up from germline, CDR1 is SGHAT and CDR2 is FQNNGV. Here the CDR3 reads CASSFATTDTDTQYF. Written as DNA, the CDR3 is TGTGCCAGCAGCTTCGCGACTACCGATACAGATACGCAGTATTTT.

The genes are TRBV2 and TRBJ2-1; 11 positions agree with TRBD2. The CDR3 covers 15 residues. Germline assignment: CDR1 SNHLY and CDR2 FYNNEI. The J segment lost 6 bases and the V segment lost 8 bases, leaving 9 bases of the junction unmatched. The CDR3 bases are TGTGCCAGCTGTATAGCGGGGGGGCCGGTCAATGAGCAGTTCTTC. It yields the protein CASCIAGGPVNEQFF.